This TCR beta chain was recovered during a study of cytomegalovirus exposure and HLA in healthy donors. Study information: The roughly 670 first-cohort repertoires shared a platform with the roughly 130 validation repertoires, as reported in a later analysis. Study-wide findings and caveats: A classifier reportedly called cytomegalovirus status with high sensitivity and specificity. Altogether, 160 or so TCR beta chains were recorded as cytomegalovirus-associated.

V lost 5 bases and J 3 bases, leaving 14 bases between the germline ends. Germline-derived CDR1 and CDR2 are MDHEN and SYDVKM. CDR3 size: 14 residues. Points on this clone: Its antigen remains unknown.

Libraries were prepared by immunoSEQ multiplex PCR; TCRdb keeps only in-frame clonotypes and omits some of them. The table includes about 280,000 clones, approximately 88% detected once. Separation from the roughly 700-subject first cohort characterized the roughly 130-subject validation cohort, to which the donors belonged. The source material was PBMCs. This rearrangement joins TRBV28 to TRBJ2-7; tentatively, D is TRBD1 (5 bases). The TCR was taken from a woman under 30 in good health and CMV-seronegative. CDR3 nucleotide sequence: TGTGCCAGCAGTGACAGCCTCCCCAACTACGAGCAGTACTTC. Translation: CASSDSLPNYEQYF.